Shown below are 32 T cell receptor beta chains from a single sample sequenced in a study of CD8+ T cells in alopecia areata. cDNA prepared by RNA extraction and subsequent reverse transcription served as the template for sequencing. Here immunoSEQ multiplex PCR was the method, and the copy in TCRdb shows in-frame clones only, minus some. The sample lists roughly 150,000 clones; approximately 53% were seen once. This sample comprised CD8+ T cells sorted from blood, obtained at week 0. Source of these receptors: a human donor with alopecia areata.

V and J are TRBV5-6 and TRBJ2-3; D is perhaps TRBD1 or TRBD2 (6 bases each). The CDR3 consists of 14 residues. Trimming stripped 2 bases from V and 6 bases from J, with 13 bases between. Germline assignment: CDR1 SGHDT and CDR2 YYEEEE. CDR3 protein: CASSLGRGPDTQYF. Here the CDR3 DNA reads TGTGCCAGCAGCTTAGGCCGGGGGCCGGATACGCAGTATTTT.

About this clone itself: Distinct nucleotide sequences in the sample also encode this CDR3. CDR3 sequence reads: CASSQDRNTEAFF. The CDR3 coding sequence is TGCGCCAGCAGCCAAGATAGGAACACTGAAGCTTTCTTT. This chain joins TRBV4-3 and TRBJ1-1, with D unclear. The CDR3 runs 13 residues. V lost 0 bases, J lost 1 base, and 3 bases lay in between. CDR1 and CDR2 (germline): LGHNA, YSLEER.

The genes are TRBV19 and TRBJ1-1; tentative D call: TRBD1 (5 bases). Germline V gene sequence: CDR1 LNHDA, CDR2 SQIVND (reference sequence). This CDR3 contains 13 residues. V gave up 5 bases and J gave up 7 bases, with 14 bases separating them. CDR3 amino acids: CASSSTGSREAFF. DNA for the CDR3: TGTGCCAGTAGTTCCACAGGCTCCCGTGAAGCTTTCTTT.

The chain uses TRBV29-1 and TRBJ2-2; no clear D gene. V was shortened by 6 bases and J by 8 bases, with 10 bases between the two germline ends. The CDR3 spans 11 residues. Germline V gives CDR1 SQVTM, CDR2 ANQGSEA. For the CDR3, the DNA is TGCAGCGTCAATCTCCGTGGGGAGCTGTTTTTT. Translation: CSVNLRGELFF.

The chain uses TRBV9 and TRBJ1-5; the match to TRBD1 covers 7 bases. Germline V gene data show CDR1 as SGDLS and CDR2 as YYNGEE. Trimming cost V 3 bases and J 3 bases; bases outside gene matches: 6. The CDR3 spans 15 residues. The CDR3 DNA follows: TGTGCCAGCAGCGAGACAGGGTCTTCCAATCAGCCCCAGCATTTT. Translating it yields CASSETGSSNQPQHF.

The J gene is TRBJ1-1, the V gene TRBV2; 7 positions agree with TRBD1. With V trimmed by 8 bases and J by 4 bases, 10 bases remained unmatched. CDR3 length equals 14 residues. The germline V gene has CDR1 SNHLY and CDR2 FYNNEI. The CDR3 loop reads CASAERGGVTEAFF. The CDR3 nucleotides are TGTGCCAGCGCCGAGCGAGGGGGCGTCACTGAAGCTTTCTTT.

The CDR3 region is CSVDMSYGYTF. The CDR3 region has the DNA TGCAGCGTTGACATGTCCTATGGCTACACCTTC. The chain couples TRBV29-1 to TRBJ1-2; D uncertain. The V end lost 3 bases, the J end lost 4 bases, and 6 bases lay between the germline ends. Germline CDR1 SQVTM, CDR2 ANQGSEA. This CDR3 comprises 11 residues.

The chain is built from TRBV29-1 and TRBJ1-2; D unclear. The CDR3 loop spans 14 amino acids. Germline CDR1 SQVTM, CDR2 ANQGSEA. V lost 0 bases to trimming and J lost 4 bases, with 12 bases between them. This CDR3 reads CSVEEGNAPYGYTF. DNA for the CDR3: TGCAGCGTTGAAGAAGGGAATGCGCCCTATGGCTACACCTTC. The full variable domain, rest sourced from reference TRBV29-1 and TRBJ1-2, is SAVISQKPSRDICQRGTSLTIQCQVDSQVTMMFWYRQQPGQSLTLIATANQGSEATYESGFVIDKFPISRPNLTFSTLTVSNMSPEDSSIYLCSVEEGNAPYGYTFGSGTRLTVV.

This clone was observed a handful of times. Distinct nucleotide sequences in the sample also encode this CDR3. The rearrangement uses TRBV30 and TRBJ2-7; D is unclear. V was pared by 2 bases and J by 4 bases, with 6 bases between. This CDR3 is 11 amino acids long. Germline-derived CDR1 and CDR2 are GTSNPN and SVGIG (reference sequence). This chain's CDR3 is CAWSLGYEQYF. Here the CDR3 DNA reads TGTGCCTGGAGTTTGGGGTACGAGCAGTACTTC.

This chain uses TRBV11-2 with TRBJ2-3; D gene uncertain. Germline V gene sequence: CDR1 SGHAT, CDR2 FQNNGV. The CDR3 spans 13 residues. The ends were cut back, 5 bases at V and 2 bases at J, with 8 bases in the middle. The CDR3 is CASSDEHTDTQYF. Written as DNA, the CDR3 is TGTGCCAGCAGCGACGAACACACAGATACGCAGTATTTT. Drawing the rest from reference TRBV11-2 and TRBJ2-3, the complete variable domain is EAGVAQSPRYKIIEKRQSVAFWCNPISGHATLYWYQQILGQGPKLLIQFQNNGVVDDSQLPKDRFSAERLKGVDSTLKIQPAKLEDSAVYLCASSDEHTDTQYFGPGTRLTVL.

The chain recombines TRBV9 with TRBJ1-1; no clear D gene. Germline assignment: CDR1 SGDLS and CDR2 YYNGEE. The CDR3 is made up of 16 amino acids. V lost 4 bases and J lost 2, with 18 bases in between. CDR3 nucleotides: TGTGCCAGCAGCCGTAGCAAGAAACAGATTAACACTGAAGCTTTCTTT. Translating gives CASSRSKKQINTEAFF. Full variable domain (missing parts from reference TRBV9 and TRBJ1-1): DSGVTQTPKHLITATGQRVTLRCSPRSGDLSVYWYQQSLDQGLQFLIQYYNGEERAKGNILERFSAQQFPDLHSELNLSSLELGDSALYFCASSRSKKQINTEAFFGQGTRLTVV.

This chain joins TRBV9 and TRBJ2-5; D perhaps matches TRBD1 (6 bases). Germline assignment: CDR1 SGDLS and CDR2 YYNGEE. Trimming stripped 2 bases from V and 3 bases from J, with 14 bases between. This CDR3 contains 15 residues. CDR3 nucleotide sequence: TGTGCCAGCAGCGTGACCGGGACAAACAAAGAGACCCAGTACTTC. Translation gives CASSVTGTNKETQYF. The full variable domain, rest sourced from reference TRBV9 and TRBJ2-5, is DSGVTQTPKHLITATGQRVTLRCSPRSGDLSVYWYQQSLDQGLQFLIQYYNGEERAKGNILERFSAQQFPDLHSELNLSSLELGDSALYFCASSVTGTNKETQYFGPGTRLLVL.

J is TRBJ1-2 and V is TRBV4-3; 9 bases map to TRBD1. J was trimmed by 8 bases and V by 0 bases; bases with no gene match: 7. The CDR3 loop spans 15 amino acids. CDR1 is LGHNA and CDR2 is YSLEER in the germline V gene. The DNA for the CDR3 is TGCGCCAGCAGCCAAGATCAAAGGGGACAGGGCGGCTACACCTTC. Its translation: CASSQDQRGQGGYTF.

The CDR3 sequence: CASSQDKADTQYF. DNA for the CDR3: TGCGCCAGCAGCCAAGATAAGGCAGATACGCAGTATTTT. This chain uses TRBV4-3 with TRBJ2-3; D is undetermined. V was shortened by 0 bases and J by 4 bases, with 5 bases between the two germline ends. The CDR3 runs 13 residues. The germline CDR1 and CDR2 sequences are LGHNA and YSLEER.

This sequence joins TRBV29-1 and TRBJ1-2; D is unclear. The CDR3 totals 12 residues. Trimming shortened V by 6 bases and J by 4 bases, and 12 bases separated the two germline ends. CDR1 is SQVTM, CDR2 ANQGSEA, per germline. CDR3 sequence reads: CSVLAEIYGYTF. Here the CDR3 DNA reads TGCAGCGTGCTCGCGGAGATCTATGGCTACACCTTC.

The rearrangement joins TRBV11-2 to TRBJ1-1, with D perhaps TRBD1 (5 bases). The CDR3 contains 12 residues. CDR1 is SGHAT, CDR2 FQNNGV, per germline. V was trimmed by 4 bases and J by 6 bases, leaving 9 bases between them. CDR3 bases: TGTGCCAGCAGCTACGACAGAGCTGAAGCTTTCTTT. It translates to CASSYDRAEAFF.

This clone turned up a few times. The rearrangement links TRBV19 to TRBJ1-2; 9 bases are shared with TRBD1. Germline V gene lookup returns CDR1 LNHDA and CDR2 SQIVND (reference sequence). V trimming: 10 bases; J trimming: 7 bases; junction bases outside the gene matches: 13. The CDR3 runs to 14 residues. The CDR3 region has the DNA TGTGCCACAAAACGGGACAGGGATTCGCCTGGCTACACCTTC. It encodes CATKRDRDSPGYTF.

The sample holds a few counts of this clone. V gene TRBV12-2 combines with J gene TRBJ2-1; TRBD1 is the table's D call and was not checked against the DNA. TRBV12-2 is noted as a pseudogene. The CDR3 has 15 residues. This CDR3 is CASRLAGQLNNEQFF. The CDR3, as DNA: TGTGCAAGTCGCTTAGCGGGACAGCTCAACAATGAGCAGTTCTTC.

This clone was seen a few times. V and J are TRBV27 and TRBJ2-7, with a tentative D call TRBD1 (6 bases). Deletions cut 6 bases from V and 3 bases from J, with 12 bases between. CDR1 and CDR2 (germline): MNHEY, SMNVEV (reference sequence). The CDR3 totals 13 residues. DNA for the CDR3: TGTGCCAGCAGCCCGAAACAGGGCTACGAGCAGTACTTC. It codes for CASSPKQGYEQYF.

This CDR3 is CAWSASGYRDEAFF. The CDR3 nucleotides are TGTGCCTGGAGTGCCTCCGGCTACAGGGATGAAGCTTTCTTT. The V gene is TRBV30, the J gene TRBJ1-1, with D perhaps TRBD1 (6 bases). The CDR3 spans 14 residues. Trimming took 1 base from V and 7 from J, leaving 16 bases between them. Germline lookup yields CDR1 GTSNPN and CDR2 SVGIG (reference sequence). The whole variable domain, remainder taken from reference TRBV30 and TRBJ1-1, is SQTIHQWPATLVQPVGSPLSLECTVEGTSNPNLYWYRQAAGRGLQLLFYSVGIGQISSEVPQNLSASRPQDRQFILSSKKLLLSDSGFYLCAWSASGYRDEAFFGQGTRLTVV.

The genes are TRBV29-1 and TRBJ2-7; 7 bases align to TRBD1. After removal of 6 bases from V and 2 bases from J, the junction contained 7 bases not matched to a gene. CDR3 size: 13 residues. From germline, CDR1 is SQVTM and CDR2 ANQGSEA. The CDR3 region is CSVPGQQTYEQYF. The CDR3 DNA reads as TGCAGCGTCCCGGGACAGCAGACCTACGAGCAGTACTTC.

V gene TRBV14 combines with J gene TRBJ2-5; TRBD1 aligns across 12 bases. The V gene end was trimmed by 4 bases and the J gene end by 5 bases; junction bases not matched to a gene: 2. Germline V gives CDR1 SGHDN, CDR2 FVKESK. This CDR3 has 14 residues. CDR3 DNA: TGTGCCAGCAGCCGGGACAGGGGGCCGGAGACCCAGTACTTC. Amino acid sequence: CASSRDRGPETQYF.

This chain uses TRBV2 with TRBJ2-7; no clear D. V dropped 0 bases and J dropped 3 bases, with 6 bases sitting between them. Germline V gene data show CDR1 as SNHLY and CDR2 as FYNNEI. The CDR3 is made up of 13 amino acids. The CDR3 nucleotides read TGTGCCAGCAGTGAAGCGCCCGGCTACGAGCAGTACTTC. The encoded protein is CASSEAPGYEQYF.

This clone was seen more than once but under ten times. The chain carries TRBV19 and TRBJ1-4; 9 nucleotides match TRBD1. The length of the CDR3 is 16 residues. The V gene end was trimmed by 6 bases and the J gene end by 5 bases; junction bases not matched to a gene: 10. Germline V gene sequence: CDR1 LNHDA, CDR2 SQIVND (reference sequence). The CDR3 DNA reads TGTGCCAGTAGCGAAAGGACCGGGACAGGGAATGAAAAACTGTTTTTT. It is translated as CASSERTGTGNEKLFF.

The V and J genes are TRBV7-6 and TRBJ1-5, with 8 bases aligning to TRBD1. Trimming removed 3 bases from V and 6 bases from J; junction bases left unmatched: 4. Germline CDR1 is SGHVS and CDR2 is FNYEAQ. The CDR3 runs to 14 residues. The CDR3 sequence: CASSLGQGAQPQHF. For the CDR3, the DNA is TGTGCCAGCAGCTTGGGGCAGGGGGCTCAGCCCCAGCATTTT.

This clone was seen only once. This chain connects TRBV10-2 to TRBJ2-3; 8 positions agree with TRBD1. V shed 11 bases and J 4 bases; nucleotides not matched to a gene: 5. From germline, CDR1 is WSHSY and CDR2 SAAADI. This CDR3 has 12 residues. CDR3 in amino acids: CACGQGADTQYF. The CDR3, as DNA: TGCGCCTGCGGACAGGGCGCAGATACGCAGTATTTT.

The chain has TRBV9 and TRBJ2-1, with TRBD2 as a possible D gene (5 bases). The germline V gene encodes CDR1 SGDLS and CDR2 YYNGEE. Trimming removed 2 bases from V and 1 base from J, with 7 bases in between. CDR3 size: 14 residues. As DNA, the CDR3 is TGTGCCAGCAGCGTTCGGGGATCCTACAATGAGCAGTTCTTC. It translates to CASSVRGSYNEQFF.

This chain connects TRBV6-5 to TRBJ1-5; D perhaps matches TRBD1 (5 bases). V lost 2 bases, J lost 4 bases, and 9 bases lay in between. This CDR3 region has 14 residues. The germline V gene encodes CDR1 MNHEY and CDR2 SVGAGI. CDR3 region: CASSYREGNQPQHF. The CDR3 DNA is TGTGCCAGCAGTTACAGGGAGGGGAATCAGCCCCAGCATTTT.

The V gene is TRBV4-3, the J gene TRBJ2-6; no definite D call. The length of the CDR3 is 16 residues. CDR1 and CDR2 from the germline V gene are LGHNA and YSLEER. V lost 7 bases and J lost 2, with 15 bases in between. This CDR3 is CASIPPPSPGANVLTF. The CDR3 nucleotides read TGCGCCAGCATCCCCCCTCCGTCACCTGGGGCCAACGTCCTGACTTTC.

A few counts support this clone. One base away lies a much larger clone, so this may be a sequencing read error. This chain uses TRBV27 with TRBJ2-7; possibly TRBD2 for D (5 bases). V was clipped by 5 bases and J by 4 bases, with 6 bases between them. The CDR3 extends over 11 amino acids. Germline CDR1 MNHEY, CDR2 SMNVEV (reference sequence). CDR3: CASSEGYEQYF. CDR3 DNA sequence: TGTGCCAGCAGTGAGGGTTACGAGCAGTACTTC.

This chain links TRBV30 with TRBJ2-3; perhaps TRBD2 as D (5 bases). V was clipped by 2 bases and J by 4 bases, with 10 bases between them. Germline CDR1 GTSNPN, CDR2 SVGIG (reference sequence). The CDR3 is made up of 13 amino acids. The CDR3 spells CAWSLEAADTQYF. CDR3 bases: TGTGCCTGGAGTCTGGAGGCAGCAGATACGCAGTATTTT.

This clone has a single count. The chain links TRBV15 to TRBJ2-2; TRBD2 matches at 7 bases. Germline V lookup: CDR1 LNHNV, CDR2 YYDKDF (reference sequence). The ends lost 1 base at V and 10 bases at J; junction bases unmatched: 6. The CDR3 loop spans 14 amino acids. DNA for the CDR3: TGTGCCACCAGCAGAGGACTAGCCCCCCAGGAGCTGTTTTTT. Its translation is CATSRGLAPQELFF.